This T cell receptor beta chain was sequenced during a study of CD8 T cells in ankylosing spondylitis. The study, taken as a whole, reports: Made up of under ten highly homologous variants, a TCR beta motif appeared characteristic of ankylosing spondylitis blood. CD8+ disease-linked clones were present at relatively low frequencies in blood. Researchers reportedly found disease-linked clones significantly enriched in matched ankylosing spondylitis synovial fluid.

Remarks on this clonotype: Its target is not known.

The TCR beta libraries were generated through quantitative 5'-RACE incorporating molecular barcodes. TCRdb processed the 5' RACE reads anew with MiXCR; each CDR3 protein has one entry. The top ten hold 0.85% to 1% of the sample, which has 400,000 or so distinct CDR3 sequences, roughly 26% seen once. CDR1 is LNHNV and CDR2 is YYDKDF in the germline V gene (reference sequence). This CDR3 contains 16 residues. With 0 bases removed from V and 4 bases from J, the gap between germline ends came to 12 bases. The sequence derives from a male donor with ankylosing spondylitis. The V gene is TRBV15, the J gene TRBJ1-4; possible D gene TRBD1, 5 bases. Sequenced material: blood, either unsorted or a sorted T cell fraction (not recorded which). For the CDR3, the DNA is TGTGCCACCAGCAGAGATATAGGGACGGATAATGAAAAACTGTTTTTT. It is translated as CATSRDIGTDNEKLFF.